This TCR beta chain is drawn from a study of vaccination effects on CD4 cells after COVID-19. Study details: All participants had two doses of either the BNT162b2 or mRNA-1273 vaccine.

Antigen-specific CD4+ T cell clonotypes were called by their expansion after viral peptide-pool culture in ViraFEST. Isolating CD4+ T cells followed around nine days of culture. Vaccine recipients had no previous SARS-CoV-2 infection; their nucleocapsid antibodies were negative. Wells containing approximately 2 million PBMC each were cultured with about 9 IU/ml IL-2 and 8 to 10 ug/ml peptides. This clone was observed a handful of times. As yet, its antigen is unknown. The assay was immunoSEQ multiplex PCR, and TCRdb's table has in-frame clones only and misses some. The sample shows more than 50,000 clones, about four fifths of them seen only once. Sample: CD4+ T cells from PBMCs cultured with HCoV-229E spike peptides, taken before COVID-19 vaccination. The clonotype comes from a human donor who received a COVID-19 vaccine.

The CDR3 coding sequence is TGTGCTAGTGGTTTGGTACTCAACACAGATACGCAGTATTTT. This translates into CASGLVLNTDTQYF. The V and J genes are TRBV12-5 and TRBJ2-3; no clear D. The V and J ends lost 0 bases and 2 bases respectively, with 6 bases between them. The CDR3 sequence is 14 residues long. Germline CDR1 and CDR2: LGHNT and FRNRAP.